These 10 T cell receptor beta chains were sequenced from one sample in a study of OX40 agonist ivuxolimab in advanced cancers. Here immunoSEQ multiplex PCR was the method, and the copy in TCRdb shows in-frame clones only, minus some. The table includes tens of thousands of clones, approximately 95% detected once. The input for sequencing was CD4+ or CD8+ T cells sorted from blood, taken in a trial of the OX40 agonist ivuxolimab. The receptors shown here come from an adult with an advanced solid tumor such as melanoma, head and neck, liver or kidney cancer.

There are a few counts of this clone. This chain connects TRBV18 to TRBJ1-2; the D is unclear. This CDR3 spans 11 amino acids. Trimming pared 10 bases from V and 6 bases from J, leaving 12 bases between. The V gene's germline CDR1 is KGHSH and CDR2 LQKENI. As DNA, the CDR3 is TGTGCCACCTCCATCGCGGATGGCTACACCTTC. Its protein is CATSIADGYTF.

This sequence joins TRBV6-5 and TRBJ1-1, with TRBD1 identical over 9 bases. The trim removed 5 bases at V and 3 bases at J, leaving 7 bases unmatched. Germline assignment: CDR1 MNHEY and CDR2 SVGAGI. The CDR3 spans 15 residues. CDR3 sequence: CASSTLQGADTEAFF. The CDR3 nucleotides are TGTGCCAGCAGTACACTACAGGGGGCTGACACTGAAGCTTTCTTT.

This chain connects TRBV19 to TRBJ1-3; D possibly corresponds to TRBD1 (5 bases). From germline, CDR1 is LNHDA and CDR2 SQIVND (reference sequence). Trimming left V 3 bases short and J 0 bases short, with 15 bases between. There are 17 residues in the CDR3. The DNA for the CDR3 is TGTGCCAGTAGTATTTATTCGGGAGGGGCCTCTGGAAACACCATATATTTT. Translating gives CASSIYSGGASGNTIYF.

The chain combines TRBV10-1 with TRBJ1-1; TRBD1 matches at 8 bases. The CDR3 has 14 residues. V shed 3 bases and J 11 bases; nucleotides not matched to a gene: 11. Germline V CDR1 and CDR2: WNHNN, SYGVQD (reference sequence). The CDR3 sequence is CASSDDRGGLGAFF. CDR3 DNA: TGCGCCAGCAGTGATGACAGGGGTGGGCTGGGGGCTTTCTTT.

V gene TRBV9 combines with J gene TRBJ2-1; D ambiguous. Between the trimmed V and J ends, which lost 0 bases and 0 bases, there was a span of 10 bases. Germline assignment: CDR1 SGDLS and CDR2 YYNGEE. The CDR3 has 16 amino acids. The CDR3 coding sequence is TGTGCCAGCAGCGTAGAGGTGGGATTCTCCTACAATGAGCAGTTCTTC. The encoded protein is CASSVEVGFSYNEQFF.

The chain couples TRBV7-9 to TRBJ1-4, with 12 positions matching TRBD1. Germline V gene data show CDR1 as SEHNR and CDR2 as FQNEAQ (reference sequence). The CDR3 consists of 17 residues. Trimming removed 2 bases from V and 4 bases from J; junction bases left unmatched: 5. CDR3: CASSLWDRGRSNEKLFF. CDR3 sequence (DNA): TGTGCCAGCAGCTTATGGGACAGGGGGCGCAGTAATGAAAAACTGTTTTTT.

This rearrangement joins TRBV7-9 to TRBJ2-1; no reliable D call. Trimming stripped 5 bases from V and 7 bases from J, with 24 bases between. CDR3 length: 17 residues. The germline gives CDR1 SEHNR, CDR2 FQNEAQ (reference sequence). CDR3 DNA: TGTGCCAGCAGCCCTACGGTCCAGGACGCCTTTCGGAATGAGCAGTTCTTC. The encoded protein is CASSPTVQDAFRNEQFF.

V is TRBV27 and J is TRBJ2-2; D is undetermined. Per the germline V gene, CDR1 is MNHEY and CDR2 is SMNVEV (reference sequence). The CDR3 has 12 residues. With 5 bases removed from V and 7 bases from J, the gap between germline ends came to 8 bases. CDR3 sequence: CASSTFGGELFF. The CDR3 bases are TGTGCCAGCAGTACGTTCGGCGGGGAGCTGTTTTTT.

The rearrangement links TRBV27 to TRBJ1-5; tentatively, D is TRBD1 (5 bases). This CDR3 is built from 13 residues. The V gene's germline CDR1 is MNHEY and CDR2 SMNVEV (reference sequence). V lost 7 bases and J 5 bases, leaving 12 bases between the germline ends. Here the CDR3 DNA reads TGTGCCAGCACTTCAGGGCAACATCAGCCCCAGCATTTT. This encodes CASTSGQHQPQHF.

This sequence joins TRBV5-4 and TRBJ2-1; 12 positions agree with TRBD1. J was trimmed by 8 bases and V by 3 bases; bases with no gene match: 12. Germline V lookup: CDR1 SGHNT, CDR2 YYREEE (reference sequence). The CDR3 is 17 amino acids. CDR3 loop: CASSSPAGDRGRYEQFF. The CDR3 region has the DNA TGTGCCAGCAGCTCCCCGGCGGGGGACAGGGGGCGATATGAGCAGTTCTTC.